The sample holds a few counts of the clone carrying this T cell receptor beta chain. Its antigen is not known. The time point is: week 11, during vaccination. The study gave 300 ug of mutant IDH1 20-mer peptide per vaccine dose, with topical imiquimod. This sample stems from a study of a mutant IDH1 vaccine in newly diagnosed glioma. The data were produced by immunoSEQ multiplex PCR, yet TCRdb's version contains in-frame clones alone and is incomplete. The top ten hold 1.9% of the sample, which has roughly 57,000 clones, 89% seen once. This CDR3 has 16 amino acids. Germline loops: CDR1 SGHRS, CDR2 YFSETQ. The V end was cut by 0 bases, the J end by 1 base, with 11 bases between.

The rearrangement joins TRBV5-1 to TRBJ1-3, with unresolved D. The receptor was isolated from a man aged 40-50 years with glioma. Sample: PBMCs, taken from a glioma patient whose treatment included an IDH1 peptide vaccine. The CDR3 nucleotides are TGCGCCAGCAGCTTGGCCTTACTAAATTCTGGAAACACCATATATTTT. Its translation is CASSLALLNSGNTIYF.